This T cell receptor beta chain was recorded in a study of blood T cell repertoires in COVID-19. Residents of 20 to 25 US areas, aged about 18 to 95 years, made up the participants. Donors were grouped by their self-reported clinical history. Among Cohort 3 donors, those recovered had two negative PCRs, clearance, or symptom resolution. V was pared by 6 bases and J by 7 bases, with 8 bases of the junction left unmatched. The CDR3 runs to 14 residues. Germline-derived CDR1 and CDR2 are MDHEN and SYDVKM. Original handling: The authors estimated nucleated cell counts from reference gene primer amplification. Profiled with immunoSEQ multiplex PCR; TCRdb holds only in-frame clones, not every one. For V, J and clone size, that table is used; D and trimming come from the DNA. The repertoire holds 250,000 to 300,000 clones, with around 92% as singletons.

This receptor was taken from a woman between 55 and 75 years old who had recovered from COVID-19. The rearrangement joins TRBV28 to TRBJ1-5, with 8 bases lining up with TRBD1. Sequencing used PBMCs or T cells enriched from blood (not recorded which). The CDR3 region is CASRSGQARQPQHF. The CDR3 coding sequence is TGTGCCAGCAGATCGGGACAGGCCCGACAGCCCCAGCATTTT.